This entry features one TCR beta chain sequence. In germline, CDR1 is MNHEY, CDR2 SMNVEV (reference sequence). This CDR3 contains 14 residues. V lost 7 bases, J lost 8 bases, and 18 bases lay in between. The data were taken from a study of blood T cells in healthy people across ages. The use of a sample-barcoded 5' primer and a J-beta primer mix characterized a second PCR of roughly 6 to 11 cycles. Sequencing yielded, for each sample, at least 2.5 million paired-end reads carrying CDR3. TCRdb re-called the 5' RACE reads through MiXCR, storing one row per CDR3 protein. The sample shows about 1,600,000 distinct CDR3 sequences, about 43% of them seen only once.

Sequences were obtained from blood. The clonotype comes from a woman aged 18-35 years in good health. V gene TRBV27 combines with J gene TRBJ2-1, with D hard to call. CDR3 in amino acids: CASTSWSSLYEQFF. The CDR3 region has the DNA TGTGCCAGCACTTCCTGGAGTAGTCTCTATGAGCAGTTCTTC.